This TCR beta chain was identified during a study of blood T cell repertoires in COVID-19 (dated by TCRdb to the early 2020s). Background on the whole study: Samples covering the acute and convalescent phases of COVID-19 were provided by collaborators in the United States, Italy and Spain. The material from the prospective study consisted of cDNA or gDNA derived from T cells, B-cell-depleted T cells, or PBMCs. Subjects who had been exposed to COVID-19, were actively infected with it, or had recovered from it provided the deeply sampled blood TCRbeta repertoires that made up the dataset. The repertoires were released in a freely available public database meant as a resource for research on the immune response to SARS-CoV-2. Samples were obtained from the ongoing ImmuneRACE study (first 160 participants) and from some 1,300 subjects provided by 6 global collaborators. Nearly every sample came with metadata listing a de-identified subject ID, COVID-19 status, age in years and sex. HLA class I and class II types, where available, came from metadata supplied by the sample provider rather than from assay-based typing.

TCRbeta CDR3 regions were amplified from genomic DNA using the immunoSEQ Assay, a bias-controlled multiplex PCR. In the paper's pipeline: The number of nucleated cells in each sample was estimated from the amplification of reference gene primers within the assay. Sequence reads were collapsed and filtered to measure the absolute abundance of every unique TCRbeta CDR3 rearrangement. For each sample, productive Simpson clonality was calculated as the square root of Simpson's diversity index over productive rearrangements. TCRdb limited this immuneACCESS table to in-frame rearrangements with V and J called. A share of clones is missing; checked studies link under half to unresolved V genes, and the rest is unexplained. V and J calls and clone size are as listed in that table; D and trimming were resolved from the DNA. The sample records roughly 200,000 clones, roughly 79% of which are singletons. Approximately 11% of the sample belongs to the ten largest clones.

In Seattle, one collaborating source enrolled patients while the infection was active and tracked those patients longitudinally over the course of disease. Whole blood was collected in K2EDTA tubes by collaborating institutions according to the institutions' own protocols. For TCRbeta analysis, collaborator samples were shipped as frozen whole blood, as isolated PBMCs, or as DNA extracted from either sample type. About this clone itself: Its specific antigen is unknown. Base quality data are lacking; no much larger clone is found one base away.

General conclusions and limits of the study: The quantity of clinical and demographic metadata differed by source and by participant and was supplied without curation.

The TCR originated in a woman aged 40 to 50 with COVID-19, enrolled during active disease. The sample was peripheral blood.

The DNA sequence is as follows: TGTGCCAGCAGCCTGACAGGGCCTAATGAAAAACTGTTTTTT. Its amino acids are CASSLTGPNEKLFF. The chain is encoded by TRBV27 joined to TRBJ1-4; TRBD1 agrees with 7 junctional bases. The germline V gene (reference sequence) yields MNHEY for CDR1 and SMNVEV for CDR2. Unmatched junction bases come to 4, with V trimmed by 6 bases and J by 3 bases. The CDR3 runs 14 residues from the cysteine to the phenylalanine. CDR3 DNA only is kept here, 42 bases in frame from base 1. The full variable domain, with segments outside the CDR3 supplied by the reference TRBV27 and TRBJ1-4 proteins, appears as EAQVTQNPRYLITVTGKKLTVTCSQNMNHEYMSWYRQDPGLGLRQIYYSMNVEVTDKGDVPEGYKVSRKEKRNFPLILESPSPNQTSLYFCASSLTGPNEKLFFGSGTQLSVL.